The rows below give T cell receptor beta chains drawn from one sample of a study of T cells in Graves' hyperthyroidism and ophthalmopathy. Each CDR3 protein is one row after TCRdb ran MiXCR on the multiplex PCR reads. The data show 300,000 to 500,000 distinct CDR3 sequences, over 11% seen once. The sequenced sample consisted of blood. The receptors here all came from a man aged 45-65 years with Graves' ophthalmopathy. CDR3s include the opening cysteine and the closing phenylalanine or tryptophan. Fields, in order: CDR3 length, clone size, V gene, D gene, J gene, CDR3 DNA, CDR3 protein. The D gene is left open where the match is weak. Size is stated for part of the rows, as once, few or many counts, or as a class when the clone is expanded.

>13|-|TRBV29-1|TRBD2|TRBJ2-5
TGCAGCGTCAGACTAGCGGGACAAGAGACCCAGTACTTC
CSVRLAGQETQYF
>16|many|TRBV5-1|TRBD2|TRBJ2-5
TGCGCCAGCAGCCCCGGGGCTAGCGGGAGTCTTGAGACCCAGTACTTC
CASSPGASGSLETQYF
>14|many|TRBV20-1|TRBD2|TRBJ2-3
TGCAGTGCTTCCCCCCTAGCGGGAGGGGGAATTGGGTATTTT
CSASPLAGGGIGYF
>15|few|TRBV14|-|TRBJ2-7
TGTGCCAGCAGACCGAAGGGGGACGTCAATTCGGCGCAGTACTTC
CASRPKGDVNSAQYF
>17|few|TRBV5-6|-|TRBJ2-4
TGTGCCAGCAGCACAGTACTGGAGCGGGTAGCCAAAAACATTCAGTACTTC
CASSTVLERVAKNIQYF
>14|many|TRBV6-1|-|TRBJ1-5
TGTGCCAGCAGCCGGGACCATAGCAATCAGCCCCAGCATTTT
CASSRDHSNQPQHF
>16|-|TRBV10-3|TRBD2|TRBJ2-5
TGTGCCATTTCTAATGGACTAGCGGGAGTAGGTGAGACCCAGTACTTC
CAISNGLAGVGETQYF
>17|-|TRBV7-2|TRBD2|TRBJ2-2
TGTGCCAGCAGATCCCTAACTGGACTAGCCGGCGGCGGGGAGCTGTTTTTT
CASRSLTGLAGGGELFF
>14|-|TRBV7-9|TRBD1|TRBJ2-2
TGTGCCAGCAGCCTGGGACAGACCTACGGGGAGCTGTTTTTT
CASSLGQTYGELFF
>15|many|TRBV11-2|-|TRBJ2-2
TGTGCCAGCAGCTTAGAGGATCGTTACACCGGGGAGCTGTTTTTT
CASSLEDRYTGELFF
>17|many|TRBV3-1|-|TRBJ2-2
TGTGCCAGCAGCCAAGGTCTAATCATATTCGCGGCCGGGGAGCTGTTTTTT
CASSQGLIIFAAGELFF
>14|-|TRBV10-1|-|TRBJ2-7
TGCGCCAGCCGACCTCGGGGGGCTCGGGGCGAGCAGTACTTC
CASRPRGARGEQYF
>15|-|TRBV19|TRBD1|TRBJ2-1
TGTGCCAGTAGTATCGGGACAGGGGACCGCAATGAGCAGTTCTTC
CASSIGTGDRNEQFF
>15|many|TRBV5-5|TRBD2|TRBJ2-2
TGTGCCAGCAGCTTGGTGGCAGGGAGGGCCGGGGAGCTGTTTTTT
CASSLVAGRAGELFF
>15|-|TRBV15|-|TRBJ1-2
TGTGCCACCAGCCCTGACAGGAGCCTCTCCTATGGCTACACCTTC
CATSPDRSLSYGYTF
>15|many|TRBV2|TRBD1|TRBJ2-1
TGTGCCAGCAGTGAGGGGGGACAGGGGTACCATGAGCAGTTCTTC
CASSEGGQGYHEQFF
>13|few|TRBV29-1|-|TRBJ1-2
TGCAGCGTTTCGGGGACTCCGACTAGAGGCTACACCTTC
CSVSGTPTRGYTF
>14|many|TRBV2|TRBD1|TRBJ2-5
TGTGCCAGCAGTGCGGACAGGGCCGGAGAGACCCAGTACTTC
CASSADRAGETQYF
>11|-|TRBV9|-|TRBJ2-5
TGTGCCAGCGCTCGTTATGAGACCCAGTACTTC
CASARYETQYF
>13|-|TRBV12-3/TRBV12-4|-|TRBJ1-5
TGTGCCAGCAGTTTTACAGGGCAACAGCCCCAGCATTTT
CASSFTGQQPQHF
>12|few|TRBV7-2|TRBD1|TRBJ2-7
TGTGCCAGCAGCAGGGACAGTCACGAGCAGTACTTC
CASSRDSHEQYF
>15|many|TRBV5-1|-|TRBJ2-5
TGCGCCAGCAGCGGGGGGCCCGTGAGCGGAGAGACCCAGTACTTC
CASSGGPVSGETQYF
>15|many|TRBV20-1|-|TRBJ2-6
TGCAGTGGCGGGGACTCGGCGGCTGGGGCCAACGTCCTGACTTTC
CSGGDSAAGANVLTF
>14|many|TRBV6-1|-|TRBJ1-5
TGTGCCAGCAGTGGAGTCAGGTGGAATCAGCCCCAGCATTTT
CASSGVRWNQPQHF
>14|many|TRBV6-1|-|TRBJ1-1
TGTGCCAGCAGTCGACGGAGGATGAACACTGAAGCTTTCTTT
CASSRRRMNTEAFF
>17|many|TRBV30|-|TRBJ1-3
TGTGCCTGGAGTGTACCATCGGTCAGGGACTCTGGAAACACCATATATTTT
CAWSVPSVRDSGNTIYF
>14|few|TRBV30|-|TRBJ2-2
TGTGCCTGGATTATCGGGACACGCGCCGGGGAGCTGTTTTTT
CAWIIGTRAGELFF
>14|-|TRBV6-1|-|TRBJ1-1
TGTGCCAGCATCCCGGGGCCAAGGCACACTGAAGCTTTCTTT
CASIPGPRHTEAFF
>13|once|TRBV5-1|-|TRBJ2-1
TGCGCCAGCAGCTTGGTACAGGCCTACGAGCAGTTCTTC
CASSLVQAYEQFF
>15|many|TRBV11-3|TRBD2|TRBJ2-1
TGTGCCAGCGGAGTTAGCGGGATTTCCTACAATGAGCAGTTCTTC
CASGVSGISYNEQFF
>15|few|TRBV28|-|TRBJ1-4
TGTGCCAGCACTCCACTGGGGCCGAAGGTTGAAAAACTGTTTTTT
CASTPLGPKVEKLFF
>15|-|TRBV6-1|TRBD2|TRBJ2-3
TGTGCCAGCATAAGGACTAGCGCGGGCACAGATACGCAGTATTTT
CASIRTSAGTDTQYF
>14|few|TRBV7-9|TRBD2|TRBJ2-2
TGTGCCAGCATGGGGGGGGCGAACACCGGGGAGCTGTTTTTT
CASMGGANTGELFF
>14|many|TRBV4-1|-|TRBJ1-1
TGCGCCAGTTTATCTCGGACAGAGGGCACTGAAGCTTTCTTT
CASLSRTEGTEAFF
>15|-|TRBV4-2|-|TRBJ2-3
TGTGCCAGCAGCCAAGACTTGGACTACACAGATACGCAGTATTTT
CASSQDLDYTDTQYF
>14|many|TRBV6-5|-|TRBJ2-1
TGTGCCAGCAGTTACTCGTCCCGCTACAATGAGCAGTTCTTC
CASSYSSRYNEQFF
>14|many|TRBV29-1|TRBD2|TRBJ2-1
TGCAGCGTTTCAGCGGGAGGGCAGGGAAATGAGCAGTTCTTC
CSVSAGGQGNEQFF
>15|many|TRBV20-1|TRBD2|TRBJ2-3
TGCAGTGCTAGAGACCGACTAGCGGGCACAGATACGCAGTATTTT
CSARDRLAGTDTQYF
>18|-|TRBV28|TRBD2|TRBJ2-7
TGTGCCAGCAGTTTCCCAGCAACAAGCGGGAGGTTACCCTACGAGCAGTACTTC
CASSFPATSGRLPYEQYF
>13|-|TRBV6-1|TRBD1|TRBJ2-7
TGTGCCAGCAGTGAAAGGCAGGGGGCCGAGCAGTACTTC
CASSERQGAEQYF
>15|few|TRBV12-5|TRBD1|TRBJ2-7
TGTGCTAGTGGTTTGGGGGACAGGACACCATACGAGCAGTACTTC
CASGLGDRTPYEQYF
>15|few|TRBV29-1|-|TRBJ1-2
TGCAGCGTTTACGGACTCGGGCCCTCGGGCTATGGCTACACCTTC
CSVYGLGPSGYGYTF
>12|-|TRBV6-1|-|TRBJ2-7
TGTGCCAGCAGAACGCAGGGCTACGAGCAGTACTTC
CASRTQGYEQYF
>15|many|TRBV15|-|TRBJ2-1
TGTGCCACCAGCAGCCTAGGACGCGACTACAATGAGCAGTTCTTC
CATSSLGRDYNEQFF
>14|-|TRBV11-2|-|TRBJ2-7
TGTGCCAGCGGCTTAGGGGGGAGAGAGTACGAGCAGTACTTC
CASGLGGREYEQYF
>13|many|TRBV2|TRBD1|TRBJ1-2
TGTGCCAGCAGGACGGACAGGGTCGGTGGCTACACCTTC
CASRTDRVGGYTF
>14|-|TRBV30|-|TRBJ1-5
TGTGCCTGGAGTGGCCCAGGGAGCAATCAGCCCCAGCATTTT
CAWSGPGSNQPQHF
>16|-|TRBV9|-|TRBJ2-1
TGTGCCAGCAGCCCCCCCGCGGGGGCGGGATACAATGAGCAGTTCTTC
CASSPPAGAGYNEQFF
>15|-|TRBV9|TRBD2|TRBJ2-2
TGTGCCAGCACCCTAGAGCGGGGGGACACCGGGGAGCTGTTTTTT
CASTLERGDTGELFF
>14|many|TRBV29-1|-|TRBJ2-7
TGCAGCGTTAACCGGGACTCGACTTCCTACGAGCAGTACTTC
CSVNRDSTSYEQYF
>15|few|TRBV18|-|TRBJ2-5
TGTGCCAGCTCACCACTCCAGGGGCGTCAAGAGACCCAGTACTTC
CASSPLQGRQETQYF
>14|many|TRBV30|-|TRBJ2-7
TGTGCCTGGAGTCTACCGGGACAAAGATACGAGCAGTACTTC
CAWSLPGQRYEQYF